This T cell receptor (beta chain) stems from a study of CD4 T cells in relation to SARS-CoV-2 and coronaviruses. Across the whole study: The negative reference was HIV-1 Nef peptide pool or peptide-free culture.

CD4+ T cells from unexposed donors were obtained before the COVID-19 pandemic (2011-2018). Isolation of CD4+ T cells took place after around 11 days in culture. Here immunoSEQ multiplex PCR was the method, and the copy in TCRdb shows in-frame clones only, minus some. The table records some 16,000 clones, roughly 82% of them present only once. Per the germline V gene, CDR1 is GTSNPN and CDR2 is SVGIG (reference sequence). CDR3 length equals 10 residues. Trimming cost V 5 bases and J 6 bases, with 7 bases left between them. As for this clone: Its antigen is not known.

The chain couples TRBV30 to TRBJ1-2; D is perhaps TRBD1 (5 bases). This TCR came from a human donor in good health. The sequenced material came from CD4+ T cells from PBMCs, cultured in vitro. The CDR3 bases are TGTGCCTGGGGGGGGGATGGCTACACCTTC. This encodes CAWGGDGYTF.